The T cell receptor (beta chain) described here comes from a study of T cells after yellow fever vaccination. The study, taken as a whole, reports: Some clonotypes, a small share, were shared between CD4 and CD8 compartments. The secondary response was weaker, and its peak arrived faster, on day 5 versus 15. Contamination of FACS-sorted repertoires by abundant clonotypes from the bulk population could occur.

UMIs and a universal primer site were added when TCR cDNA was made by 5'RACE template switching. MiXCR, run by TCRdb on the 5' RACE reads, gives a single entry per CDR3 protein. The sample consists of tens of thousands of distinct CDR3 sequences, approximately 8% of them appearing once. This clonotype was observed at least ten times. As yet, its antigen is unknown. This TCR was recovered from a man younger than 45 who received the YFV17D yellow fever vaccine. The sample was CD8+ T cells sorted from PBMCs, taken 15 days after the yellow fever booster vaccination.

The CDR3 here is CASSEYYVTGEKGEQYF. The CDR3 DNA is TGTGCCAGCAGTGAATATTACGTCACCGGGGAAAAAGGCGAGCAGTACTTC. This chain links TRBV25-1 with TRBJ2-7; D might be TRBD2 (5 bases). CDR3 length equals 17 residues. V was shortened by 0 bases and J by 6 bases, with 21 bases between the two germline ends. From germline, CDR1 is MGHDK and CDR2 SYGVNS.